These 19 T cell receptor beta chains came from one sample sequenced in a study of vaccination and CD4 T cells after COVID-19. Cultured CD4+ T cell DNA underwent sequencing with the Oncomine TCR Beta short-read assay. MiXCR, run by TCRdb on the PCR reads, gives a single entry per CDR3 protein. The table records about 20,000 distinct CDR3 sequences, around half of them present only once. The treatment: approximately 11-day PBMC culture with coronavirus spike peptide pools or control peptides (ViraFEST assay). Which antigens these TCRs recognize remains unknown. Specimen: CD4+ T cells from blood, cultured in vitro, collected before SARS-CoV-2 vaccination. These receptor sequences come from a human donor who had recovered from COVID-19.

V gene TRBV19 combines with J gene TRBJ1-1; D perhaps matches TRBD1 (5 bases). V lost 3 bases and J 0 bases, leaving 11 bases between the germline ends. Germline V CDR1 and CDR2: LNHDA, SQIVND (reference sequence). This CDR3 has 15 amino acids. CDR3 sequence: CASSIEMGLNTEAFF. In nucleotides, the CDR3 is TGTGCCAGTAGTATTGAAATGGGACTGAACACTGAAGCTTTCTTT.

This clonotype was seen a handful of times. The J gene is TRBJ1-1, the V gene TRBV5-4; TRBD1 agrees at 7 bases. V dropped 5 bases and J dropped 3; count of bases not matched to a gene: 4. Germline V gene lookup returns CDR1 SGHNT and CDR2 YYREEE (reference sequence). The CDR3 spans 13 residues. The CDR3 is CASSSGGHTEAFF. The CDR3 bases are TGTGCCAGCAGTTCAGGGGGTCACACTGAAGCTTTCTTT.

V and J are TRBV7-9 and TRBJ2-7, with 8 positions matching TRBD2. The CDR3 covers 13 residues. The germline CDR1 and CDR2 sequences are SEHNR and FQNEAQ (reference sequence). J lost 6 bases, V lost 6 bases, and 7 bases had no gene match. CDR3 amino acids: CASRRSGSAEQYF. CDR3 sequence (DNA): TGTGCCAGCAGAAGGAGCGGGAGTGCCGAGCAGTACTTC.

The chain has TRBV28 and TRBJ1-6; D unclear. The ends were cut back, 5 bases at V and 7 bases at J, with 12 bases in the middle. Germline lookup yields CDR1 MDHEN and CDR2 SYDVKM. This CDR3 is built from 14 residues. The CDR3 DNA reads TGTGCCAGCAGTCTCTTGAGGGTGAATTCACCCCTCCACTTT. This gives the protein CASSLLRVNSPLHF.

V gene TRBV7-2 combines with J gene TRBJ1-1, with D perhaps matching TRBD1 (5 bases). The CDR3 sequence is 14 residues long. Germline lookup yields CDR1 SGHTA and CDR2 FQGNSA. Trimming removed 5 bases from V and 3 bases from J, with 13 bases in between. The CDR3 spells CASSPAGGDTEAFF. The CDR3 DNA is TGTGCCAGCAGCCCAGCGGGGGGGGACACTGAAGCTTTCTTT.

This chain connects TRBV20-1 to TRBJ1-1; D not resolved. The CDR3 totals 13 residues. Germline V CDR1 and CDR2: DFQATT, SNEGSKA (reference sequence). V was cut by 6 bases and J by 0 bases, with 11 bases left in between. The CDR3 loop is CSAMPGMNTEAFF. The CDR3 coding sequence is TGCAGTGCCATGCCCGGGATGAACACTGAAGCTTTCTTT.

The CDR3 coding sequence is TGTGCCAGCAGCGGACGGAGCGGGTCTTCCTACAATGAGCAGTTCTTC. Amino acids: CASSGRSGSSYNEQFF. The chain links TRBV9 to TRBJ2-1; tentative D call: TRBD2 (6 bases). V lost 3 bases and J lost 1, with 14 bases in between. The CDR3 totals 16 residues. In germline, CDR1 is SGDLS, CDR2 YYNGEE.

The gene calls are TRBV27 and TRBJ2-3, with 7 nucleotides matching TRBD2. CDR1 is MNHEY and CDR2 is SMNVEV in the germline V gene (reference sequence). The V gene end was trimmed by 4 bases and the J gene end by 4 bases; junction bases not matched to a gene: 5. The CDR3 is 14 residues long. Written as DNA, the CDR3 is TGTGCCAGCAGTTACTCTGCGGGGGCAGATACGCAGTATTTT. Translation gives CASSYSAGADTQYF.

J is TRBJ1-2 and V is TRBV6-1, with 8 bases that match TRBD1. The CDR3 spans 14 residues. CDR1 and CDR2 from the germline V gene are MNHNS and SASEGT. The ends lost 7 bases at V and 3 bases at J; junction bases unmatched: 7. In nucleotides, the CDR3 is TGTGCCAGCACCAAGGACAGGGTTCACTATGGCTACACCTTC. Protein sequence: CASTKDRVHYGYTF.

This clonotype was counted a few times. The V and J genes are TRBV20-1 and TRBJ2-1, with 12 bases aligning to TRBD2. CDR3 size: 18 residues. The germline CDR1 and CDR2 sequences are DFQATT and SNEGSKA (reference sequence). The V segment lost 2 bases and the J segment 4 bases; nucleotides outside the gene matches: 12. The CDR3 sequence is CSARSLAGGHGGYNEQFF. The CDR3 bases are TGCAGTGCTAGATCGCTAGCGGGAGGGCACGGAGGTTACAATGAGCAGTTCTTC.

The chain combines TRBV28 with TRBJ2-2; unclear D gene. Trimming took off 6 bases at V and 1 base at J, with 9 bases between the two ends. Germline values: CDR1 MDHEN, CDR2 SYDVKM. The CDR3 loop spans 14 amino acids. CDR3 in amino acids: CASSIPGNTGELFF. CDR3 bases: TGTGCCAGCAGCATCCCTGGGAACACCGGGGAGCTGTTTTTT.

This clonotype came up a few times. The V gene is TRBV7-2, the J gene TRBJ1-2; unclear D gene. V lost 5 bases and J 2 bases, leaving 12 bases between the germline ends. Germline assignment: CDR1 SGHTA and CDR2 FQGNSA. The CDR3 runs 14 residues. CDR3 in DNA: TGTGCCAGCAGCCCAACCGGATCCAACTATGGCTACACCTTC. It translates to CASSPTGSNYGYTF. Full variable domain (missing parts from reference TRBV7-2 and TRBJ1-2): GAGVSQSPSNKVTEKGKDVELRCDPISGHTALYWYRQSLGQGLEFLIYFQGNSAPDKSGLPSDRFSAERTGGSVSTLTIQRTQQEDSAVYLCASSPTGSNYGYTFGSGTRLTVV.

CDR3 loop: CASSFREQFF. The CDR3 DNA reads TGTGCCAGCAGCTTTAGAGAGCAGTTCTTC. The chain combines TRBV11-2 with TRBJ2-1; D remains ambiguous. The CDR3 runs to 10 residues. Germline V gene data show CDR1 as SGHAT and CDR2 as FQNNGV. Trimming took off 3 bases at V and 10 bases at J, with 4 bases between the two ends.

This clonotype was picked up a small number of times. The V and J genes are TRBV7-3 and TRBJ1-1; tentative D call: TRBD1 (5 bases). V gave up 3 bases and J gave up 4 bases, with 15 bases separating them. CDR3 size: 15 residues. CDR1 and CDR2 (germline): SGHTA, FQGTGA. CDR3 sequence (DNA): TGTGCCAGCAGCTTGCACGGGGGGGGATCCACTGAAGCTTTCTTT. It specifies CASSLHGGGSTEAFF. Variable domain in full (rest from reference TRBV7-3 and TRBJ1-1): GAGVSQTPSNKVTEKGKYVELRCDPISGHTALYWYRQSLGQGPEFLIYFQGTGAADDSGLPNDRFFAVRPEGSVSTLKIQRTERGDSAVYLCASSLHGGGSTEAFFGQGTRLTVV.

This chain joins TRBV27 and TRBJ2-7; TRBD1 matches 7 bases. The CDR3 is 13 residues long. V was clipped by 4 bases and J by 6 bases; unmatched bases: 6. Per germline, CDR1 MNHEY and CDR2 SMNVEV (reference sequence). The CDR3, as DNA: TGTGCCAGCAGTTCACACAACAGGGGCGAGCAGTACTTC. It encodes CASSSHNRGEQYF.

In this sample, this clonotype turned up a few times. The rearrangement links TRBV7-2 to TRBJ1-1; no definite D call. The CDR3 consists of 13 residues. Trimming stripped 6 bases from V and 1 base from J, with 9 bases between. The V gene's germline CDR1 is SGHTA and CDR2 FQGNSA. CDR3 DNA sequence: TGTGCCAGCAGGCAGCAGGCGAACACTGAAGCTTTCTTT. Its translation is CASRQQANTEAFF.

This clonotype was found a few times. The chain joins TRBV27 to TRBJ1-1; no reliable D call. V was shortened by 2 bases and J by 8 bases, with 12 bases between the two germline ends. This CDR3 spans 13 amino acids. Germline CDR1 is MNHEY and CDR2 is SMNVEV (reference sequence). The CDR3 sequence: CASSLMAHGEAFF. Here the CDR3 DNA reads TGTGCCAGCAGTTTAATGGCCCACGGGGAAGCTTTCTTT.

CDR3 sequence (DNA): TGTGCCAGTAGTTTGGTCCTCCAGGGGGGCACTGAAGCTTTCTTT. Translated, it gives CASSLVLQGGTEAFF. The J gene is TRBJ1-1, the V gene TRBV19; 7 bases agree with TRBD1. Germline-derived CDR1 and CDR2 are LNHDA and SQIVND (reference sequence). This CDR3 region has 15 residues. The J segment lost 4 bases and the V segment lost 5 bases, leaving 10 bases of the junction unmatched.

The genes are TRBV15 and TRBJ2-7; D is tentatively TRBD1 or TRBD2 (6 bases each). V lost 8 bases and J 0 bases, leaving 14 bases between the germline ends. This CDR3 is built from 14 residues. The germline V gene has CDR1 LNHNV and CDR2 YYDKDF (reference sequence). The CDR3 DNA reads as TGTGCCACCGGAGTAGGGGGGATCTCCTACGAGCAGTACTTC. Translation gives CATGVGGISYEQYF.